The 5 T cell receptor beta chains listed next were all sequenced from one sample in a study of T cell repertoires in cytomegalovirus infection (dated by TCRdb to the late 2010s). The antigens for these receptors are not known. Sample treatment or condition, as interpreted from the label and publication: in vitro stimulation with specific CMV peptide epitopes to enrich CMV-specific T cells. For sequencing, an Illumina HiSeq 1500 was employed. The public sequencing data were trimmed at Q25 with fastp and processed into clonotypes with MiXCR by TCRdb, which kept only in-frame beta chains. All rows with the same CDR3 protein become a single entry with the most common DNA and genes. This sample is represented by some 480,000 distinct CDR3 sequences; 25% to 35% of them were singletons. The ten largest clonotypes hold roughly a sixth of the sample. The sequenced sample was cultured PBMCs, obtained from culture after CMV antigen stimulation. The receptors shown here come from a human donor in good health (CMV status not recorded). Some clones in this sample may be carry-over from other donors' samples.

The chain couples TRBV7-6 to TRBJ2-2; 12 bases align to TRBD2. V lost 1 base, J lost 4 bases, and 7 bases stayed unmatched. The CDR3 is made up of 18 amino acids. Looked up from germline, CDR1 is SGHVS and CDR2 is FNYEAQ. This CDR3 reads CASSLEASGRAFTGELFF. DNA of the CDR3: TGTGCCAGCAGCTTAGAGGCTAGCGGGAGGGCCTTCACCGGGGAGCTGTTTTTT. The whole variable domain, remainder taken from reference TRBV7-6 and TRBJ2-2, is GAGVSQSPRYKVTKRGQDVALRCDPISGHVSLYWYRQALGQGPEFLTYFNYEAQQDKSGLPNDRFSAERPEGSISTLTIQRTEQRDSAMYRCASSLEASGRAFTGELFFGEGSRLTVL.

This clonotype showed up many times. This sequence joins TRBV7-2 and TRBJ2-3; D ambiguous. Germline lookup yields CDR1 SGHTA and CDR2 FQGNSA. This CDR3 is 12 amino acids long. V was clipped by 10 bases and J by 7 bases, with 15 bases between them. The CDR3 sequence: CAISLTSHTQYF. The CDR3 DNA reads TGTGCCATCTCGCTGACTTCACATACGCAGTATTTT.

The J gene is TRBJ2-7, the V gene TRBV28; D might be TRBD2 (5 bases). The V end lost 6 bases, the J end lost 3 bases, and 12 bases lay between the germline ends. Germline V gene data show CDR1 as MDHEN and CDR2 as SYDVKM. The CDR3 consists of 13 residues. The CDR3 is CASSGLSFYEQYF. In DNA, the CDR3 is TGTGCCAGCAGCGGACTTTCATTCTACGAGCAGTACTTC.

The table lists this clonotype with a count of one. This chain links TRBV6-5 with TRBJ1-1; TRBD1 agrees at 7 bases. After removal of 6 bases from V and 11 bases from J, the junction contained 12 bases not matched to a gene. The CDR3 extends over 13 amino acids. Germline values: CDR1 MNHEY, CDR2 SVGAGI. CDR3 in DNA: TGTGCCAGCAGCCGTACCCCGGGACAGCCGGCTTTCTTT. This translates into CASSRTPGQPAFF.

The sample holds a few counts of this clonotype. The chain links TRBV12-3 or TRBV12-4 to TRBJ1-4, with D perhaps TRBD1 (6 bases). This CDR3 contains 14 residues. Between the trimmed V and J ends, which lost 7 bases and 3 bases, there was a span of 12 bases. DNA for the CDR3: TGTGCCAGCATCGCACAGGGCCCTAATGAAAAACTGTTTTTT. This gives the protein CASIAQGPNEKLFF.